Described below is a single T cell receptor (beta chain) sequence and its context. A CD45RA-negative memory subset and a CD45RA+ naive subset were separated from the CD4+ cells. TCRdb keeps only in-frame clones here, not all; method: immunoSEQ multiplex PCR. The data show approximately 2,300,000 clones, approximately 90% seen once. The data derive from a study of shared clonotypes between healthy human individuals. Study at large: Sampling drew on donors who were a couple of women and a few men aged 18 to 49.

Germline CDR1 and CDR2: SGHRS and YFSETQ. The CDR3 sequence is 14 residues long. The ends were cut back, 4 bases at V and 1 base at J, with 11 bases in the middle. The sample taken for sequencing was naive CD4+ T cells from PBMCs. The subset was: CD45RA+ positively selected. The sequence came from a man in his late teens or twenties in good health. Some clones in this sample may be carry-over from other donors' samples. This chain links TRBV5-1 with TRBJ1-1; a possible D gene is TRBD1 (5 bases). The CDR3 sequence: CASSRDSTNTEAFF. CDR3 in DNA: TGCGCCAGCAGCCGTGACAGTACGAACACTGAAGCTTTCTTT.